This is a list of T cell receptor beta chains from one sample in a study of PD-L1 blockade in urothelial cancer. Measured with immunoSEQ multiplex PCR; TCRdb has only the in-frame clones, and not every one. The sample includes 40,000 to 50,000 clones, approximately 82% of them seen just once. The sequenced sample was PBMCs, obtained around atezolizumab (anti-PD-L1) treatment. The receptor set was obtained from a man aged 60 to 75 with urothelial cancer. Both conserved end residues are part of each CDR3. The D gene is left open where the match is weak. Clone sizes are given selectively: once, few, many, or a class where the clone is expanded.

V	D	size	J	CDR3	DNA
TRBV4-1	TRBD2	few	TRBJ2-5	CASSLPPAGDQETQYF	TGCGCCAGCAGCCTCCCTCCAGCGGGAGACCAAGAGACCCAGTACTTC
TRBV5-4	-	-	TRBJ1-1	CASSLDPDLNTEAFF	TGTGCCAGCAGCTTGGACCCAGACTTGAACACTGAAGCTTTCTTT
TRBV19	TRBD2	-	TRBJ2-3	CASSTLAGRGTDTQYF	TGTGCCAGTAGTACCTTAGCGGGAAGGGGCACAGATACGCAGTATTTT
TRBV11-1	-	few	TRBJ1-1	CASSSKRLNPEAFF	TGTGCCAGCAGCTCCAAACGACTCAACCCTGAAGCTTTCTTT
TRBV9	TRBD1	-	TRBJ1-6	CASSATGIGNSPLHF	TGTGCCAGCAGCGCGACAGGGATTGGTAATTCACCCCTCCACTTT
TRBV9	TRBD1	once	TRBJ2-2	CASSRTTGMSVGELFF	TGTGCCAGCAGCCGCACGACAGGGATGAGTGTCGGGGAGCTGTTTTTT
TRBV11-2	-	once	TRBJ2-3	CASSLEQGGTDTQYF	TGTGCCAGCAGCTTAGAGCAGGGGGGTACAGATACGCAGTATTTT
TRBV19	-	-	TRBJ1-1	CASSIRVPTEAFF	TGTGCCAGTAGTATACGGGTGCCCACTGAAGCTTTCTTT
TRBV6-1	TRBD1	-	TRBJ1-5	CASLDRGYDQPQHF	TGTGCCTCCCTGGACAGGGGGTACGATCAGCCCCAGCATTTT
TRBV14	TRBD1	-	TRBJ2-5	CASSPLFRDSQETQYF	TGTGCCAGCAGCCCCCTTTTCCGGGACAGCCAAGAGACCCAGTACTTC
TRBV5-6	TRBD1	-	TRBJ2-7	CASSFGTGIYEQYF	TGTGCCAGCAGCTTCGGGACAGGAATCTACGAGCAGTACTTC
TRBV6-5	TRBD1	-	TRBJ2-2	CASIYRTGAGELFF	TGTGCCAGCATTTATCGTACAGGGGCCGGGGAGCTGTTTTTT
TRBV4-1	TRBD2	-	TRBJ2-3	CASSQELAGARLLTYTQYF	TGCGCCAGCAGCCAAGAACTAGCGGGGGCCCGTCTTCTCACTTATACGCAGTATTTT
TRBV5-5	TRBD2	-	TRBJ2-3	CASSWTSGNTDTQYF	TGTGCCAGCAGCTGGACTAGCGGGAACACAGATACGCAGTATTTT
TRBV7-9	TRBD1	once	TRBJ1-3	CASSYDRVSGNTIYF	TGTGCCAGCAGCTACGACAGGGTATCTGGAAACACCATATATTTT
TRBV10-3	-	once	TRBJ1-2	CAITPRTDNYGYTF	TGTGCCATCACGCCCCGGACAGATAACTATGGCTACACCTTC
TRBV5-6	TRBD1	-	TRBJ2-3	CASIRDRGYTDTQYF	TGTGCCAGCATCCGAGACAGGGGGTACACAGATACGCAGTATTTT
TRBV19	-	-	TRBJ2-5	CASSIGRGETQYF	TGTGCCAGTAGTATAGGGCGAGGAGAGACCCAGTACTTC
TRBV5-1	-	-	TRBJ2-1	CASSLGVGGNEQFF	TGCGCCAGCAGCTTGGGGGTGGGCGGGAATGAGCAGTTCTTC
TRBV6-1	TRBD1	-	TRBJ2-5	CASSERGQARVQETQYF	TGTGCCAGCAGTGAAAGGGGGCAGGCTAGGGTCCAAGAGACCCAGTACTTC
TRBV7-9	-	-	TRBJ2-7	CASSARESYEQYF	TGTGCCAGCAGCGCAAGGGAGTCCTACGAGCAGTACTTC
TRBV7-9	TRBD1	-	TRBJ1-1	CASIATGGYDTEAFF	TGTGCCAGCATCGCGACAGGGGGCTACGACACTGAAGCTTTCTTT
TRBV7-9	-	once	TRBJ2-3	CASSLASSAPGTQYF	TGTGCCAGCAGCTTAGCGTCTAGCGCTCCCGGGACGCAGTATTTT
TRBV25-1	-	-	TRBJ1-2	CASSESPGLGGYTF	TGTGCCAGCAGTGAATCCCCGGGATTGGGGGGCTACACCTTC
TRBV5-6	TRBD1	-	TRBJ1-1	CASSDFMTGDLNTEAFF	TGTGCCAGCAGCGACTTTATGACAGGGGATTTGAACACTGAAGCTTTCTTT
TRBV28	TRBD1	-	TRBJ1-2	CASRTGGEGYTF	TGTGCCAGCAGGACAGGGGGCGAGGGCTACACCTTC
TRBV5-1	-	-	TRBJ2-7	CASSFQTSYEQYF	TGCGCCAGCAGCTTCCAGACATCCTACGAGCAGTACTTC
TRBV27	TRBD1	-	TRBJ1-4	CASSLPRDRNEKLFF	TGTGCCAGCAGCCTACCGAGGGACAGGAATGAAAAACTGTTTTTT
TRBV2	-	once	TRBJ2-1	CASSATSKEQFF	TGTGCCAGCAGCGCTACTAGCAAGGAGCAGTTCTTC
TRBV6-5	-	-	TRBJ1-2	CASSQDRLYGYTF	TGTGCCAGCAGCCAGGACAGACTCTATGGCTACACCTTC
TRBV6-1	TRBD1	-	TRBJ1-2	CASSEFDRGDGYTF	TGTGCCAGCAGTGAATTTGACAGGGGGGATGGCTACACCTTC
TRBV5-1	-	-	TRBJ2-3	CASSLGGTSPPTQYF	TGCGCCAGCAGCTTGGGAGGGACATCCCCACCCACGCAGTATTTT
TRBV28	-	-	TRBJ2-7	CASSLEGAHYEQYF	TGTGCCAGCAGTTTAGAAGGGGCCCACTACGAGCAGTACTTC
TRBV9	-	-	TRBJ2-4	CASSARDSKNIQYF	TGTGCCAGCAGCGCTCGGGATTCCAAAAACATTCAGTACTTC
TRBV28	-	few	TRBJ1-1	CASTDSEAFF	TGTGCCAGCACAGACAGTGAAGCTTTCTTT
TRBV5-1	-	-	TRBJ2-7	CASSLGAGTYEQYF	TGCGCCAGCAGCTTGGGGGCAGGGACCTACGAGCAGTACTTC